The clone carrying this T cell receptor beta chain was counted many times. The data originate from a study of T-cell reconstitution after alpha-beta-depleted transplantation in children. Preparing the TCRbeta library involved the use of unique molecular identifiers. From the PCR reads, TCRdb called clonotypes with MiXCR, one entry per CDR3 protein. Seen here are hundreds of thousands of distinct CDR3 sequences, nearly 10% observed once, and the top ten hold about a tenth. Germline V gene sequence: CDR1 SGDLS, CDR2 YYNGEE. The CDR3 covers 16 residues. V lost 0 bases to trimming and J lost 1 base, with 13 bases between them.

The source was PBMCs from the stem cell graft donor, collected from the stem cell graft. The rearrangement uses TRBV9 and TRBJ2-5; D may be TRBD1 or TRBD2 (6 bases each). This receptor was obtained from a human donor who donated a stem cell graft to a child with SCID. CDR3 sequence: CASSVAAGTFQETQYF. The CDR3 bases are TGTGCCAGCAGCGTAGCTGCGGGGACATTCCAAGAGACCCAGTACTTC.